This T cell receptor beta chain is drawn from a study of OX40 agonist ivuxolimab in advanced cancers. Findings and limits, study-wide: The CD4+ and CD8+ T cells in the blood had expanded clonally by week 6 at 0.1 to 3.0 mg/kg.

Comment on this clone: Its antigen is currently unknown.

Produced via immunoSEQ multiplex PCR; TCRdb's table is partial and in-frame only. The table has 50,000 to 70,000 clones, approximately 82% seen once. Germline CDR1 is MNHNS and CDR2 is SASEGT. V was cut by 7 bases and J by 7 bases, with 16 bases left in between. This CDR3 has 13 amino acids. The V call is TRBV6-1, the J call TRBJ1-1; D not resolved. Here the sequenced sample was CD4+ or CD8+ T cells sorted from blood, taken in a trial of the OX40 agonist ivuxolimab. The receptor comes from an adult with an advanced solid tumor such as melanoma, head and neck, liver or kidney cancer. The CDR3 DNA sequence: TGTGCCAGCATGTTCATGCGCCGGGGTGAAGCTTTCTTT. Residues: CASMFMRRGEAFF.